These T cell receptor beta chains were read from a single sample in a study of T cells after yellow fever vaccination. TCRdb reanalysed the 5' RACE reads using MiXCR and keeps one entry per CDR3 protein. The data contain 240,000 or so distinct CDR3 sequences, 6.9% of them singletons. The sequences come from CD4+ T cells sorted from PBMCs, collected 15 days after the yellow fever booster vaccination. The receptors originated from a man aged 30 to 45 who received the YFV17D yellow fever vaccine. Each CDR3 is given with its conserved first and last residue. D genes are given only for firm matches. Part of the rows lack a size; the others show once, few, many or a class for expanded clones.

size | J | D | V | CDR3 | DNA
- | TRBJ2-7 | TRBD1 | TRBV27 | CAISSRDRRREQYF | TGTGCCATCAGTTCCCGGGACAGACGCCGCGAGCAGTACTTC
few | TRBJ1-1 | - | TRBV12-3/TRBV12-4 | CASSFWEGNTEAFF | TGTGCCAGCAGTTTTTGGGAGGGGAACACTGAAGCTTTCTTT
few | TRBJ2-7 | TRBD2 | TRBV20-1 | CSARQGAGGDEQYF | TGCAGTGCCCGTCAAGGAGCGGGAGGCGACGAGCAGTACTTC
many | TRBJ2-1 | - | TRBV5-6 | CASSMYNEQFF | TGTGCCAGCAGCATGTACAATGAGCAGTTCTTC
few | TRBJ2-2 | - | TRBV5-1 | CASSLWLNTGELFF | TGCGCCAGCAGCTTGTGGCTAAACACCGGGGAGCTGTTTTTT
few | TRBJ2-1 | TRBD2 | TRBV9 | CASSEGRGLYNEQFF | TGTGCCAGCAGCGAAGGGAGGGGACTGTACAATGAGCAGTTCTTC
- | TRBJ2-5 | TRBD2 | TRBV12-3/TRBV12-4 | CASSRGASGLARETQYF | TGTGCCAGCAGTCGTGGGGCCTCGGGACTAGCGAGAGAGACCCAGTACTTC
- | TRBJ1-2 | TRBD1 | TRBV3-1 | CASSHRTGGYGYTF | TGTGCCAGCAGCCATCGGACAGGGGGATATGGCTACACCTTC
few | TRBJ2-1 | TRBD2 | TRBV4-1 | CASSQPIGLAGVNEQFF | TGCGCCAGCAGCCAGCCCATCGGACTAGCGGGAGTTAATGAGCAGTTCTTC
- | TRBJ2-3 | - | TRBV20-1 | CSAAAHGGGATTDTQYF | TGCAGTGCTGCTGCACATGGGGGCGGGGCGACCACAGATACGCAGTATTTT
few | TRBJ2-1 | - | TRBV6-5 | CASSFTLASATNEQFF | TGTGCCAGCAGTTTTACTCTCGCCTCCGCGACCAATGAGCAGTTCTTC
- | TRBJ2-5 | - | TRBV5-1 | CASSREGRQETQYF | TGCGCCAGCAGCAGGGAAGGGCGACAAGAGACCCAGTACTTC
many | TRBJ2-3 | - | TRBV20-1 | CSARGTDFLDTQYF | TGCAGTGCTAGAGGAACGGACTTCCTAGATACGCAGTATTTT
few | TRBJ1-1 | - | TRBV3-1 | CASGGGEDEAFF | TGTGCCAGCGGCGGGGGAGAGGATGAAGCTTTCTTT
- | TRBJ2-1 | - | TRBV27 | CASLDGVAPNEQFF | TGTGCCAGCCTCGACGGGGTAGCCCCCAATGAGCAGTTCTTC
many | TRBJ1-1 | - | TRBV5-1 | CASGQGGTEAFF | TGCGCCAGCGGCCAAGGGGGCACTGAAGCTTTCTTT
- | TRBJ2-1 | - | TRBV14 | CASSQGRGRNEQFF | TGTGCCAGCAGCCAAGGGCGGGGCCGAAATGAGCAGTTCTTC
- | TRBJ2-7 | TRBD2 | TRBV20-1 | CSAKLGTSVYEQYF | TGCAGTGCTAAACTCGGGACTAGTGTGTACGAGCAGTACTTC
many | TRBJ2-7 | - | TRBV5-6 | CASSLVAVSYEQYF | TGTGCCAGCAGCTTGGTCGCGGTTTCCTACGAGCAGTACTTC
- | TRBJ2-2 | - | TRBV11-2 | CASKRNAGELFF | TGTGCCAGCAAGCGGAACGCCGGGGAGCTGTTTTTT
- | TRBJ2-7 | - | TRBV6-2/TRBV6-3 | CASSYTGTATYEQYF | TGTGCCAGCAGTTACACCGGGACGGCTACCTACGAGCAGTACTTC
- | TRBJ2-1 | - | TRBV11-1 | CASSLEVGGGGQGRSYEQFF | TGTGCCAGCAGCTTAGAGGTCGGTGGGGGCGGCCAGGGGAGGTCGTATGAGCAGTTCTTC
few | TRBJ1-1 | TRBD1 | TRBV6-5 | CASSYLPGTGYNEAFF | TGTGCCAGCAGTTACTTGCCCGGGACAGGTTATAATGAAGCTTTCTTT
many | TRBJ1-5 | TRBD1 | TRBV19 | CAVSDRAGQPQHF | TGTGCCGTCTCCGACAGGGCCGGGCAGCCCCAGCATTTT
few | TRBJ2-5 | - | TRBV20-1 | CSARDWSSAETQYF | TGCAGTGCTAGAGATTGGTCGTCGGCAGAGACCCAGTACTTC
many | TRBJ2-1 | - | TRBV7-2 | CASRNYNEQFF | TGTGCCAGCAGAAATTACAATGAGCAGTTCTTC
- | TRBJ2-7 | - | TRBV20-1 | CSAVGTSYEQYF | TGCAGTGCTGTCGGTACCTCCTACGAGCAGTACTTC
- | TRBJ1-5 | - | TRBV12-3/TRBV12-4 | CASSTQAAGPQHF | TGTGCCAGCAGTACACAGGCGGCGGGGCCCCAGCATTTT
few | TRBJ1-1 | TRBD1 | TRBV20-1 | CSARRDSQMEGAFF | TGCAGTGCTCGTCGGGACAGCCAAATGGAGGGAGCTTTCTTT
few | TRBJ2-5 | TRBD2 | TRBV27 | CASSLGASGRAETHYF | TGTGCCAGCAGTTTAGGGGCTAGCGGGAGGGCCGAGACCCACTACTTC
many | TRBJ2-3 | - | TRBV15 | CATSRLAGDTQYF | TGTGCCACAAGCAGGCTAGCCGGAGATACGCAGTATTTT
many | TRBJ2-1 | TRBD2 | TRBV11-2 | CASSSALPSGRINEQFF | TGTGCCAGCAGCTCCGCTCTACCTAGCGGGCGTATCAATGAGCAGTTCTTC
few | TRBJ2-1 | TRBD2 | TRBV18 | CASSYGTSGRILDNEQFF | TGTGCCAGCTCATACGGGACTAGCGGGAGAATTCTCGACAATGAGCAGTTCTTC
many | TRBJ2-3 | - | TRBV6-5 | CASSKGWADTQYF | TGTGCCAGCAGCAAGGGGTGGGCAGATACGCAGTATTTT
few | TRBJ2-5 | TRBD2 | TRBV24-1 | CATSTTSGGQETQYF | TGTGCCACCAGTACGACTAGCGGGGGACAAGAGACCCAGTACTTC
- | TRBJ2-3 | TRBD1 | TRBV30 | CAWSPRSDRVYF | TGTGCCTGGAGTCCCCGATCGGACAGGGTGTATTTT
few | TRBJ1-5 | TRBD1 | TRBV6-1 | CASTWGQHNQPQHF | TGTGCCAGCACCTGGGGACAGCACAATCAGCCCCAGCATTTT
- | TRBJ1-1 | - | TRBV12-3/TRBV12-4 | CASNPGPLGNTEAFF | TGTGCCAGCAACCCGGGACCCCTGGGAAACACTGAAGCTTTCTTT
- | TRBJ2-3 | - | TRBV6-5 | CASSSGISTQYF | TGTGCCAGCAGCTCAGGGATTTCAACGCAGTATTTT
few | TRBJ2-1 | TRBD2 | TRBV23-1 | CASRSLAGAYNEQFF | TGCGCCAGCAGATCCCTAGCGGGAGCCTACAATGAGCAGTTCTTC
many | TRBJ2-2 | - | TRBV7-9 | CASSFLDRLTGELFF | TGTGCCAGCAGCTTCCTGGACAGACTCACCGGGGAGCTGTTTTTT
- | TRBJ2-1 | - | TRBV7-3 | CASSLTRFTEQFF | TGTGCCAGCAGCTTAACGCGTTTCACTGAGCAGTTCTTC
many | TRBJ2-1 | TRBD2 | TRBV5-4 | CASSSDSGNEQFF | TGTGCCAGCAGCTCAGATAGCGGGAACGAGCAGTTCTTC
- | TRBJ2-1 | - | TRBV28 | CASRGSSYNEQFF | TGTGCCAGCAGGGGTAGCTCCTACAATGAGCAGTTCTTC
few | TRBJ2-1 | TRBD2 | TRBV10-2 | CASSLAEGPQFF | TGCGCCAGCAGCCTAGCGGAGGGACCCCAGTTCTTC
many | TRBJ2-3 | - | TRBV15 | CATSRVGSTDTQYF | TGTGCCACCAGCAGAGTCGGCAGCACAGATACGCAGTATTTT
many | TRBJ1-6 | - | TRBV28 | CASSLSVWTASSYNSPLHF | TGTGCCAGCAGTTTGAGCGTTTGGACAGCCAGCTCCTATAATTCACCCCTCCACTTT
many | TRBJ2-7 | - | TRBV20-1 | CSARRSSYEQYF | TGCAGTGCTCGTAGGAGCTCCTACGAGCAGTACTTC
few | TRBJ2-7 | TRBD1 | TRBV7-2 | CASSSGQGGSYEQYF | TGTGCCAGCAGCTCTGGACAGGGGGGCTCCTACGAGCAGTACTTC
many | TRBJ2-1 | TRBD2 | TRBV5-1 | CASSFRGLAGGYNEQFF | TGCGCCAGCAGCTTTCGGGGACTAGCGGGAGGCTACAATGAGCAGTTCTTC
many | TRBJ2-5 | TRBD2 | TRBV12-3/TRBV12-4 | CASRFRDYQQETQYF | TGTGCCAGCAGATTCCGGGACTACCAACAAGAGACCCAGTACTTC
few | TRBJ2-7 | - | TRBV7-9 | CASSLFLPDEQYF | TGTGCCAGCAGCTTATTTTTACCTGACGAGCAGTACTTC
- | TRBJ2-7 | TRBD1 | TRBV5-1 | CASSLEGTGHYEQYF | TGCGCCAGCAGCTTGGAAGGGACAGGGCATTACGAGCAGTACTTC